Included here is one TCR beta chain sequence, with context. The antigen remains unidentified. These data originate in a study of T-cell memory formation after mild COVID-19. Germline V gives CDR1 ENHRY, CDR2 SYGVKD. The CDR3 has 12 amino acids. The V end was cut by 10 bases, the J end by 3 bases, with 13 bases between. Study-wide results and caveats: Clones which contracted sat mainly in CM and EM if CD4+, and in EMRA if CD8+. Memory cells collected pre-infection included some clones that later responded, suggesting cross-reactive memory joined.

Constant-segment primers and 5'RACE yielded cDNA libraries for TCR alpha and TCR beta, each carrying sample barcodes and UMIs. Each CDR3 protein is one row after TCRdb ran MiXCR on the 5' RACE reads. The repertoire holds around 340,000 distinct CDR3 sequences, with less than 20% as singletons. The origin of this receptor is a man younger than 35 who had mild COVID-19 (a few samples of this study predate the infection). Cell type and time point are not known. The sample taken for sequencing was PBMCs or a T cell subset sorted from them (not recorded which). The chain uses TRBV10-3 and TRBJ2-7, with unresolved D. The CDR3 sequence: CATSIDIYEQYF. Written as DNA, the CDR3 is TGTGCCACCTCCATTGACATCTACGAGCAGTACTTC.